The subject of this entry is one T cell receptor beta chain. Its matching antigen is unknown. Profiled with immunoSEQ multiplex PCR; TCRdb holds only in-frame clones, not every one. The sample has about 190,000 clones; roughly 93% are singletons. This sample is part of a study of T cell responses to AZD1222 COVID-19 vaccine. Study results and limitations: After two AZD1222 doses, spike-specific TCR breadth and depth rose versus day 0. Per reports, nearly half of all spike-specific TCRs target regions that are unmutated in variants. Vaccine-associated CD4 TCRs ranged over spike, dominating at 160-218 and 743-854. Researchers took repertoire samples only after the peak T cell response had come.

The CDR3 extends over 14 amino acids. With 5 bases removed from V and 2 bases from J, the gap between germline ends came to 12 bases. Germline CDR1 SEHNR, CDR2 FQNEAQ (reference sequence). The sequencing here drew on peripheral blood, taken on day 0 of AZD1222 vaccination. This receptor was obtained from an adult in good health. The chain carries TRBV7-9 and TRBJ1-1, with a weak D call TRBD1 (6 bases). The CDR3 reads CASSLGQINTEAFF. The CDR3 nucleotides read TGTGCCAGCAGCCTAGGACAGATTAACACTGAAGCTTTCTTT.